The T cell receptor (beta chain) described here comes from a study of blood T cell repertoires in COVID-19. Across the study: Acute and convalescent COVID-19 specimens originated in the United States, Italy and Spain. Sources were T cells, B-cell-depleted T cells, or PBMCs; the material itself was cDNA or gDNA.

Original data processing: Estimation of nucleated cell counts relied on the amplification of reference gene primers. Sequenced by immunoSEQ multiplex PCR; TCRdb stores in-frame clones only, minus some. V and J calls and clone size are those listed in that table; D and trimming were worked out from the DNA. The sample shows under 200,000 clones, 84% of them seen only once. This CDR3 contains 13 residues. Germline V gives CDR1 SGDLS, CDR2 YYNGEE. Trimming cost V 0 bases and J 5 bases, with 7 bases left between them. Recruited during active infection, patients (from Seattle) were subsequently followed longitudinally.

The chain links TRBV9 to TRBJ2-3; D gene uncertain. The sequence came from a woman in her 70s with COVID-19, enrolled during active disease. Sequenced: peripheral blood. The CDR3 DNA follows: TGTGCCAGCAGCGTAGTGTCCGGAGATACGCAGTATTTT. The encoded protein is CASSVVSGDTQYF.